This TCR beta chain appears in the sequencing data of a study of shared clonotypes between healthy human individuals. V dropped 0 bases and J dropped 2 bases, with 11 bases sitting between them. The length of the CDR3 is 16 residues. The germline CDR1 and CDR2 sequences are LNHDA and SQIVND (reference sequence). Sequencing was performed with immunoSEQ multiplex PCR; in TCRdb, only in-frame clones are kept and a portion is missing. The sample lists millions of clones; approximately 93% were seen once. The sequence was obtained from a man younger than 30 in good health. Some clones in this sample may be carry-over from other donors' samples. The chain links TRBV19 to TRBJ1-5, with no clear D. Sequencing was carried out using naive CD4+ T cells from PBMCs. The subset: CD45RA+ positively selected. The CDR3 sequence is CASSIDIRRGNQPQHF. The CDR3 nucleotides read TGTGCCAGTAGTATAGATATCCGCCGGGGCAATCAGCCCCAGCATTTT.